These T cell receptor beta chains were read from a single sample in a study of T cells in Graves' hyperthyroidism and ophthalmopathy. TCRdb re-derived calls from the multiplex PCR reads in MiXCR, one entry per CDR3 protein. The sample has more than 350,000 distinct CDR3 sequences, more than 14% seen once; the top ten hold roughly a fifth. The sequenced material came from blood. The source of these receptors is a woman younger than 45 with Graves' ophthalmopathy. Both conserved end residues are trimmed from each CDR3.

length	V	J	CDR3
12	TRBV7-8	TRBJ2-3	ASSLVSTEAAKY
15	TRBV6-2/TRBV6-3	TRBJ2-1	ASSYSITGGPTNEQF
13	TRBV30	TRBJ2-1	AWTSGGSSYNEQF
13	TRBV12-3/TRBV12-4	TRBJ2-7	ASSLGQTNTYEQY
13	TRBV5-8	TRBJ2-2	ASSRQGTFVGELF
11	TRBV30	TRBJ2-7	AWSYDRGDEQY
11	TRBV30	TRBJ2-1	AWSGDYQRGQF
13	TRBV5-6	TRBJ2-7	ASSLVTGPPHEQY
15	TRBV9	TRBJ1-2	ASSVGGTLRDHYGYT
14	TRBV12-3/TRBV12-4	TRBJ2-2	ASSFWRGVNTGELF
10	TRBV12-3/TRBV12-4	TRBJ1-6	ASSPGGSPLH
12	TRBV20-1	TRBJ1-2	SARDLQGSYGYT
12	TRBV28	TRBJ1-6	ASSPQGVRSPLH
12	TRBV2	TRBJ2-7	ASSPDRASYEQY
18	TRBV19	TRBJ2-2	ASSIDKTSGGEYGTGELF
11	TRBV12-3/TRBV12-4	TRBJ2-3	ASSWDSSDTQY
11	TRBV12-3/TRBV12-4	TRBJ1-1	ASSLPGAAMAF
12	TRBV28	TRBJ2-1	ASTLAQATNEQF
14	TRBV6-5	TRBJ2-3	ASSYSAGGMGNTQY
13	TRBV5-1	TRBJ2-7	ASSLDTGVTYEQY
14	TRBV6-1	TRBJ1-6	ASGGGRDTRNSPLH
12	TRBV24-1	TRBJ2-1	ATSDPGAYNEQF
11	TRBV12-3/TRBV12-4	TRBJ2-5	ASSLGRRETQY
11	TRBV29-1	TRBJ1-1	SVRGGWDTEAF
14	TRBV7-9	TRBJ1-1	ASSSSGDPMNTEAF
15	TRBV11-2	TRBJ1-1	ASSLVQTAALNTEAF
12	TRBV9	TRBJ1-2	ASSAPLVNYGYT
16	TRBV7-9	TRBJ2-1	ASSSASWRLGPPNEQF
14	TRBV6-1	TRBJ2-5	ASSPSSGSSQETQY
12	TRBV6-1	TRBJ1-1	ASSVETVDTEAF
14	TRBV5-6	TRBJ1-2	ASSSSPGQGWNGYT
13	TRBV19	TRBJ2-5	ASSMGGLDQETRY
13	TRBV20-1	TRBJ2-7	SARAGAGGSYEQY
12	TRBV30	TRBJ1-1	AWSVDSLDTEAF
13	TRBV27	TRBJ1-4	ASSFMGSTNEKLF
15	TRBV28	TRBJ2-7	ASSSPTQRGMSYEQY
15	TRBV12-3/TRBV12-4	TRBJ2-1	ASSIYSGGGFGNEQF
14	TRBV5-1	TRBJ1-1	ASSLANRGMNTEAF
10	TRBV7-2	TRBJ1-1	ASSLALGNAF
16	TRBV30	TRBJ2-2	AWGDRVAFFNNTGELF